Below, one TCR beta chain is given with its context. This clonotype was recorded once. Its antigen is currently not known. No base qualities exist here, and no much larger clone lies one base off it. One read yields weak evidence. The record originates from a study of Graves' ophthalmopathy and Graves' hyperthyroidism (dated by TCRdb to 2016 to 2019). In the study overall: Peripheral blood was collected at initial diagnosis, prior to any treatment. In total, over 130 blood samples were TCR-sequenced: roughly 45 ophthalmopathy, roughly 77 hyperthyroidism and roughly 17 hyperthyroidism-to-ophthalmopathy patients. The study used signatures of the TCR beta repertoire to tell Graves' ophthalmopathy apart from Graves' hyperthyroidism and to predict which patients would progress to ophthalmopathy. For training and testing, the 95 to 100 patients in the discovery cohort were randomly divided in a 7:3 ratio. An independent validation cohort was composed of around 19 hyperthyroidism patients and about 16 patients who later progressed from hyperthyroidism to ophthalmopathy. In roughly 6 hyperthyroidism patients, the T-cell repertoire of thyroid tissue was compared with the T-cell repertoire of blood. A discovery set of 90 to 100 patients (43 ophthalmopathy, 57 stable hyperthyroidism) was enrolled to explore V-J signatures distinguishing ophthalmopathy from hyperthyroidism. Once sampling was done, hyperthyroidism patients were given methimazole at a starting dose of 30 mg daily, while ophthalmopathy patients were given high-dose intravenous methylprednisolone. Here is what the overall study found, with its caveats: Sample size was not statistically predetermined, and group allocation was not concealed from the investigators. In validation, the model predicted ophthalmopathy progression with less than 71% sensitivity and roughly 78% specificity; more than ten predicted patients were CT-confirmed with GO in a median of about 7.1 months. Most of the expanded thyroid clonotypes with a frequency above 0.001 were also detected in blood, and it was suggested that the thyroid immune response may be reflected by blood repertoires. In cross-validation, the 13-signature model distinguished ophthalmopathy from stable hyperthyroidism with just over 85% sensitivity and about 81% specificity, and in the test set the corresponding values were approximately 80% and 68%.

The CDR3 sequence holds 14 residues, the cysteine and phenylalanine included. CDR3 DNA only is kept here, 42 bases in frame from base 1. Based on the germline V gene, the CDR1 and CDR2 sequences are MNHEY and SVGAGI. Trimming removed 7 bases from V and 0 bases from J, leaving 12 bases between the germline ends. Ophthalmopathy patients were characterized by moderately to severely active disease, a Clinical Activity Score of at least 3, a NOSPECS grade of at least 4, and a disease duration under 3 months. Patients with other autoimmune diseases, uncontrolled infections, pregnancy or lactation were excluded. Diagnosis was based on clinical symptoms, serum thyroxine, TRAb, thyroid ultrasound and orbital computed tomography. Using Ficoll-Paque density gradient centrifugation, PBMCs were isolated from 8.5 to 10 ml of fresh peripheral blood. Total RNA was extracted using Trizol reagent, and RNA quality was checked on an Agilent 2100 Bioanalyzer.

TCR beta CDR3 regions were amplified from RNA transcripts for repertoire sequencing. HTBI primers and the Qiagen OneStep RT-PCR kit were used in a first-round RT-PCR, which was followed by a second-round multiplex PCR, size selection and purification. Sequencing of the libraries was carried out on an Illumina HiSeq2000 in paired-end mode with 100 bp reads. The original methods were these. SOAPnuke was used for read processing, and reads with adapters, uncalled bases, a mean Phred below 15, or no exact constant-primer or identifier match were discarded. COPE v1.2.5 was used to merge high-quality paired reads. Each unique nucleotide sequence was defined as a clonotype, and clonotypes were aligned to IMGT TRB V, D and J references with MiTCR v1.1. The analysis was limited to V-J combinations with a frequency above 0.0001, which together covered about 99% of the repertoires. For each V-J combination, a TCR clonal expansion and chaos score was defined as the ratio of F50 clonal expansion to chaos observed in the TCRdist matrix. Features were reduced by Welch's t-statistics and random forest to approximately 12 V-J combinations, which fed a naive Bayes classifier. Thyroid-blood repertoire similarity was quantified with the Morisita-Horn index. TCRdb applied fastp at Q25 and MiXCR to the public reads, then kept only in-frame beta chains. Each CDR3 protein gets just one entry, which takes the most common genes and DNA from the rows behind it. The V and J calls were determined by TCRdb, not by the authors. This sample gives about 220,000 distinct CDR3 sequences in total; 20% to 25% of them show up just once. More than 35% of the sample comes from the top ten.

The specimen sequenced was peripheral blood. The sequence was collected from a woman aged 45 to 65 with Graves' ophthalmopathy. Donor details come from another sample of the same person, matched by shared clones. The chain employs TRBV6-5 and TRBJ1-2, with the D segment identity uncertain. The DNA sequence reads TGTGCCAGCAAGTTCACAGTAGCTAACTATGGCTACACCTTC. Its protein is CASKFTVANYGYTF.